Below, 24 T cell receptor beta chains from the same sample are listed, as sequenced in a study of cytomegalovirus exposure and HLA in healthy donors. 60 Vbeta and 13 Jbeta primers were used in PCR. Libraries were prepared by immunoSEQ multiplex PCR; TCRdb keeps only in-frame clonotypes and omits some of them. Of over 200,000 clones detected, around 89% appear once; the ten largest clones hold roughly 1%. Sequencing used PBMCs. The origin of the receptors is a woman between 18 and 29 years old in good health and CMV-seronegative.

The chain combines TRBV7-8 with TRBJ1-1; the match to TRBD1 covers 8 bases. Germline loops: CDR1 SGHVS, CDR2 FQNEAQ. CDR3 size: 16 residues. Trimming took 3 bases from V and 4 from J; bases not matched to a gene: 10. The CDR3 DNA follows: TGTGCCAGCAGCTTGAACAGGGGGGGTCGGGCCACTGAAGCTTTCTTT. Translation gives CASSLNRGGRATEAFF.

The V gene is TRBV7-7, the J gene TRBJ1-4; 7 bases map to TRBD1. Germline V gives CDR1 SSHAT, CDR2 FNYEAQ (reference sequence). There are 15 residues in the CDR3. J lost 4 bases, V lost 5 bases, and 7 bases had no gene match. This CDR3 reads CASSRGGTDNEKLFF. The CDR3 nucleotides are TGTGCCAGCAGCCGGGGGGGGACAGATAATGAAAAACTGTTTTTT.

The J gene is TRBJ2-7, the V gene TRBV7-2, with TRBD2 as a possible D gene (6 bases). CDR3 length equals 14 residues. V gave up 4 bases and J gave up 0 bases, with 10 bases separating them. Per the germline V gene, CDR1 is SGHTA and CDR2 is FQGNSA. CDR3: CASSSGGSSYEQYF. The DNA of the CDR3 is TGTGCCAGCAGCTCCGGGGGAAGCTCCTACGAGCAGTACTTC.

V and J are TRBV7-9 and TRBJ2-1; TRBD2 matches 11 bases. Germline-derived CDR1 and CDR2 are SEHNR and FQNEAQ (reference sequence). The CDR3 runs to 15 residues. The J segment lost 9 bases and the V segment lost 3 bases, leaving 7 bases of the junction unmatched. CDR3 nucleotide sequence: TGTGCCAGCAGCTTGAGCCTAGCGGGAGGTAGTGAGCAGTTCTTC. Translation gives CASSLSLAGGSEQFF.

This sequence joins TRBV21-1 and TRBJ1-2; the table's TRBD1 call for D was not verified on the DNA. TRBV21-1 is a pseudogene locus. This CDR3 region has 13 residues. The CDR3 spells CARSGGGGIGYTF. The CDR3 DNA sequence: TGTGCCAGGTCCGGTGGGGGCGGAATAGGTTACACCTTC.

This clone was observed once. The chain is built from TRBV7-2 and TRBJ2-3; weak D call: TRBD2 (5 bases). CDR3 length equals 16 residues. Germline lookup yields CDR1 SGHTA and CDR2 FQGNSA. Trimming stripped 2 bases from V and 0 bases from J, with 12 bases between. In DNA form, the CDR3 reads TGTGCCAGCAGCTTAAGTGGCGGGTGGAGCACAGATACGCAGTATTTT. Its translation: CASSLSGGWSTDTQYF. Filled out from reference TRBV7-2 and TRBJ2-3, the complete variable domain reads GAGVSQSPSNKVTEKGKDVELRCDPISGHTALYWYRQSLGQGLEFLIYFQGNSAPDKSGLPSDRFSAERTGGSVSTLTIQRTQQEDSAVYLCASSLSGGWSTDTQYFGPGTRLTVL.

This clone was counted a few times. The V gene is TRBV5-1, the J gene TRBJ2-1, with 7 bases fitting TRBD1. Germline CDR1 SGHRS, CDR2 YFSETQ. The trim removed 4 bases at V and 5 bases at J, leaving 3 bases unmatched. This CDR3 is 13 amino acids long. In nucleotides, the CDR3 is TGCGCCAGCAGCCCGGACAGGAACAATGAGCAGTTCTTC. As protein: CASSPDRNNEQFF.

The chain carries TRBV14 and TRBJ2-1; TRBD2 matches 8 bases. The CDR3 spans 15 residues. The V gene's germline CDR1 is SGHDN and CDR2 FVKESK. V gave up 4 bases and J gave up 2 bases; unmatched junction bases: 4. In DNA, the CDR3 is TGTGCCAGCAGCCCCCTAGCGGGTGCCTACAATGAGCAGTTCTTC. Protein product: CASSPLAGAYNEQFF.

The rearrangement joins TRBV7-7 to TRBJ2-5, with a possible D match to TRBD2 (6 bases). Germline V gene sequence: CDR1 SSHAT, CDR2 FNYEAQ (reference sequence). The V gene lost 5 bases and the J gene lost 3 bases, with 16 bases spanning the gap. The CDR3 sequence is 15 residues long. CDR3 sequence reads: CASSLRQGGEETQYF. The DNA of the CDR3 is TGTGCCAGCAGCCTAAGACAAGGCGGGGAAGAGACCCAGTACTTC.

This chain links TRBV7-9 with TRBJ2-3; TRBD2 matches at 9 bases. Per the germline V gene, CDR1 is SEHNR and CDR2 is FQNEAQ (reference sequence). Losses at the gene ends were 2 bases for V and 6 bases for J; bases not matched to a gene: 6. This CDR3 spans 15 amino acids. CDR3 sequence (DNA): TGTGCCAGCAGCTTAATGGGAGCGGGGGGCGATACGCAGTATTTT. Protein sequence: CASSLMGAGGDTQYF.

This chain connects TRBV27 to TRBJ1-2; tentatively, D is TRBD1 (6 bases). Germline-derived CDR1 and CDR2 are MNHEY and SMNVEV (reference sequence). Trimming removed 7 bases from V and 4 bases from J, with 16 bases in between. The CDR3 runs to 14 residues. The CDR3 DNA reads TGTGCCAGCACCCAAGGGGGGGCCAGCTATGGCTACACCTTC. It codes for CASTQGGASYGYTF.

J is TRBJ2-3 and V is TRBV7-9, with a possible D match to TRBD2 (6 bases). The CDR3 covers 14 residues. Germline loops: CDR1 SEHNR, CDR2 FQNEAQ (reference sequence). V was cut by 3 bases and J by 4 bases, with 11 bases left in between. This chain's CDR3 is CASSFGGSADTQYF. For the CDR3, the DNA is TGTGCCAGCAGCTTCGGAGGGTCCGCAGATACGCAGTATTTT. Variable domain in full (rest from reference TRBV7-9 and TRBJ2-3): DTGVSQNPRHKITKRGQNVTFRCDPISEHNRLYWYRQTLGQGPEFLTYFQNEAQLEKSRLLSDRFSAERPKGSFSTLEIQRTEQGDSAMYLCASSFGGSADTQYFGPGTRLTVL.

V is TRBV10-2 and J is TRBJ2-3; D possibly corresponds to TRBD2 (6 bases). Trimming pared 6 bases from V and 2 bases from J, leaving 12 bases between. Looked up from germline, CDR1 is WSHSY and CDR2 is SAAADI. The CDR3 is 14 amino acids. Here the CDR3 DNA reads TGCGCCAGCAGGACCCGCGGGGCCACAGATACGCAGTATTTT. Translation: CASRTRGATDTQYF.

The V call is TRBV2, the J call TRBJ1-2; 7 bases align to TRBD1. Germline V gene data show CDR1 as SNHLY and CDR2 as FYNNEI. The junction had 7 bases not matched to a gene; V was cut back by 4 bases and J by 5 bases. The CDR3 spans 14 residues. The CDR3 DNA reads TGTGCCAGCAGTGCCACGGCAGGGGGTTATGGCTACACCTTC. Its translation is CASSATAGGYGYTF.

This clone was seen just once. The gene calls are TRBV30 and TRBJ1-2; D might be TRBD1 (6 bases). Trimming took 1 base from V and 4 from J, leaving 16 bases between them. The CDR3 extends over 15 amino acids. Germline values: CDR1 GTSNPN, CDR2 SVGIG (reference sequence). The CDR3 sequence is CAWSGWGGGAYGYTF. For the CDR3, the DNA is TGTGCCTGGAGTGGGTGGGGCGGGGGGGCCTATGGCTACACCTTC.

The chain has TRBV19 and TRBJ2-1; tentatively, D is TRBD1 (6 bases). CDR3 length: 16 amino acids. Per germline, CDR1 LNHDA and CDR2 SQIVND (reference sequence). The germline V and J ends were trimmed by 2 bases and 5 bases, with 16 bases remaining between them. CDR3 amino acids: CASSILYRVSDNEQFF. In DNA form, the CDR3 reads TGTGCCAGTAGTATACTCTACAGGGTTTCCGACAATGAGCAGTTCTTC.

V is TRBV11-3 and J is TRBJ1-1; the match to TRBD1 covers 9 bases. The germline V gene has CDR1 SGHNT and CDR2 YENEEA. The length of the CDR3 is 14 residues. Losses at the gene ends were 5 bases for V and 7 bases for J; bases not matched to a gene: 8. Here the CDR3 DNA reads TGTGCCAGCAGCAGCCCTGGGACAGGGCTTGAAGCTTTCTTT. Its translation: CASSSPGTGLEAFF.

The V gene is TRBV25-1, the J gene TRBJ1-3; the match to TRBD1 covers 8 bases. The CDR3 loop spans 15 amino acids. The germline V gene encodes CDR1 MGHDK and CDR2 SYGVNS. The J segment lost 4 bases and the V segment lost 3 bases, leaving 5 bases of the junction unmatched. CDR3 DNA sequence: TGTGCCAGCAGTGACAGGGGGCGAGGAGGAAACACCATATATTTT. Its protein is CASSDRGRGGNTIYF.

The CDR3 sequence is CARIDTGGNPHTPGGYTF. As DNA, the CDR3 is TGTGCCAGAATCGATACAGGGGGCAATCCCCACACGCCCGGAGGCTACACCTTC. The V gene is TRBV5-3, the J gene TRBJ1-2; 9 nucleotides agree with TRBD1. TRBV5-3 is filed as an ORF, its function uncertain. This CDR3 contains 18 residues. V was clipped by 6 bases and J by 8 bases; unmatched bases: 23.

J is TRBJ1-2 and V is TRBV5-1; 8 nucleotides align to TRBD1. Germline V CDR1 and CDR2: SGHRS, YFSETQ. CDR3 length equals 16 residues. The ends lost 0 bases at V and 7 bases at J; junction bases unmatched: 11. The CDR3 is CASSLEVAVRGPGYTF. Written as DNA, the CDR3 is TGCGCCAGCAGCTTGGAGGTTGCCGTCAGGGGGCCTGGCTACACCTTC.

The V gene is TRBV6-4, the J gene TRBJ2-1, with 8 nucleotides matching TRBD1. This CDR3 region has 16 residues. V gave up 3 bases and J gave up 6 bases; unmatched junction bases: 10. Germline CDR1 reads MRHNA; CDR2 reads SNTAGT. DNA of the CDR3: TGTGCCAGCAGTGATGGGGCCAGGGGGCGCGTCAATGAGCAGTTCTTC. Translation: CASSDGARGRVNEQFF.

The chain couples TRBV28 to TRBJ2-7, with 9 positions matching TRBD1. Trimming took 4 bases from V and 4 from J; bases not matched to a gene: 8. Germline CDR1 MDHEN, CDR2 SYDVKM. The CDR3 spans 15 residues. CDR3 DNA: TGTGCCAGCAGTTCGGAACAGGGGGCTCGGTACGAGCAGTACTTC. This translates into CASSSEQGARYEQYF.

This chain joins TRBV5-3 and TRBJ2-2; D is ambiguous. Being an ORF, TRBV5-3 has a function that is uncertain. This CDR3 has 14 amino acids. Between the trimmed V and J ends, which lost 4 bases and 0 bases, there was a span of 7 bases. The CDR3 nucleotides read TGTGCCAGAAGCCATACAACGAACACCGGGGAGCTGTTTTTT. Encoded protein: CARSHTTNTGELFF.

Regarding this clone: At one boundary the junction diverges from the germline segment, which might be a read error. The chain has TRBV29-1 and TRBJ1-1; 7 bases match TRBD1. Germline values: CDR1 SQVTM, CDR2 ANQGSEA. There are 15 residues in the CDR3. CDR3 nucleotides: TGCAGCGCCCAGCCCGGGGACAGATTAAACACTAAAGCTTTCTTT. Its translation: CSAQPGDRLNTKAFF. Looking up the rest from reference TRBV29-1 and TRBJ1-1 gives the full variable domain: SAVISQKPSRDICQRGTSLTIQCQVDSQVTMMFWYRQQPGQSLTLIATANQGSEATYESGFVIDKFPISRPNLTFSTLTVSNMSPEDSSIYLCSAQPGDRLNTKAFFGQGTRLTVV.